The 22 T cell receptor beta chains below were found in one sample sequenced in a study of memory CD4+ T cells and cytomegalovirus serostatus. Single viable CD3+CD4+CD8-CD45RO+ cells were sorted as the memory CD4+ T cells. Here immunoSEQ multiplex PCR was the method, and the copy in TCRdb shows in-frame clones only, minus some. This sample carries approximately 61,000 clones, around 80% of them seen once, and the ten largest clones take roughly 0.48%. The sequenced sample consisted of memory CD4+ T cells from blood. These receptors came from an adult in good health and CMV-seronegative. Some clones in this sample may be carry-over from other donors' samples.

This clone occurred once. J is TRBJ1-1 and V is TRBV7-9; D unresolved. The CDR3 has 13 amino acids. Germline V gene sequence: CDR1 SEHNR, CDR2 FQNEAQ (reference sequence). V gave up 3 bases and J gave up 1 base, with 6 bases separating them. The CDR3 coding sequence is TGTGCCAGCAGCTTGAGTTGGAACACTGAAGCTTTCTTT. This encodes CASSLSWNTEAFF.

V and J are TRBV10-3 and TRBJ2-3; D is possibly TRBD1 (6 bases). Per the germline V gene, CDR1 is ENHRY and CDR2 is SYGVKD. The CDR3 loop spans 14 amino acids. V was pared by 2 bases and J by 2 bases, with 8 bases between. The CDR3, as DNA: TGTGCCATCAGTGAGGAGGGGGTCACAGATACGCAGTATTTT. As protein: CAISEEGVTDTQYF.

V gene TRBV5-1 combines with J gene TRBJ1-4, with D unresolved. Germline CDR1 SGHRS, CDR2 YFSETQ. CDR3 length equals 15 residues. V lost 3 bases to trimming and J lost 3 bases, with 12 bases between them. CDR3 nucleotide sequence: TGCGCCAGCAGCTCAGTACCCCACCCTAATGAAAAACTGTTTTTT. This translates into CASSSVPHPNEKLFF.

This chain links TRBV10-3 with TRBJ1-2, with D possibly matching TRBD1 (6 bases). V was cut by 5 bases and J by 0 bases, with 10 bases left in between. This CDR3 region has 14 residues. The germline V gene encodes CDR1 ENHRY and CDR2 SYGVKD. CDR3 coding DNA: TGTGCCATCAGTAGGACAGAAGCTAACTATGGCTACACCTTC. Amino acids: CAISRTEANYGYTF.

The chain joins TRBV9 to TRBJ2-3; D is unresolved. The germline V gene encodes CDR1 SGDLS and CDR2 YYNGEE. The CDR3 totals 13 residues. The V end lost 4 bases, the J end lost 5 bases, and 11 bases lay between the germline ends. This chain's CDR3 is CASSYLERDTQYF. Here the CDR3 DNA reads TGTGCCAGCAGCTACCTCGAAAGAGATACGCAGTATTTT.

V and J are TRBV18 and TRBJ2-2; no clear D gene. The germline V gene encodes CDR1 KGHSH and CDR2 LQKENI. V was shortened by 1 base and J by 0 bases, with 6 bases between the two germline ends. The CDR3 covers 15 residues. CDR3: CASSPQGANTGELFF. CDR3 nucleotide sequence: TGTGCCAGCTCACCACAGGGCGCGAACACCGGGGAGCTGTTTTTT.

This clone appeared once. The gene calls are TRBV7-9 and TRBJ2-2; D uncertain. The CDR3 loop spans 13 amino acids. The germline V gene encodes CDR1 SEHNR and CDR2 FQNEAQ (reference sequence). Between the trimmed V and J ends, which lost 3 bases and 0 bases, there was a span of 2 bases. The CDR3 region has the DNA TGTGCCAGCAGCTTGACGAACACCGGGGAGCTGTTTTTT. Its protein is CASSLTNTGELFF.

The chain couples TRBV19 to TRBJ1-6; D gene uncertain. Germline lookup yields CDR1 LNHDA and CDR2 SQIVND (reference sequence). Deletions cut 6 bases from V and 0 bases from J, with 15 bases between. CDR3 length: 17 amino acids. In DNA, the CDR3 is TGTGCCAGTAGCAGCGAGGACGGGAGCTCCTATAATTCACCCCTCCACTTT. Its translation: CASSSEDGSSYNSPLHF.

This clone came up once. Its ends do not fully match the called genes, so a read error is possible. V usage is TRBV4-3 and J usage is TRBJ2-1; 13 bases are a match to TRBD2. Germline assignment: CDR1 LGHNA and CDR2 YSLEER. CDR3 length equals 16 residues. The CDR3: CASSEEGLAGYNEQFF. CDR3 DNA sequence: TGCGCCAGCAGCGAAGAGGGACTAGCGGGGTACAATGAGCAGTTCTTC.

This clone is a singleton in its sample. This sequence joins TRBV19 and TRBJ1-2; perhaps TRBD1 as D (6 bases). The germline V gene encodes CDR1 LNHDA and CDR2 SQIVND (reference sequence). This CDR3 contains 14 residues. V lost 7 bases to trimming and J lost 4 bases, with 16 bases between them. CDR3 loop: CASTRVGASYGYTF. The CDR3, as DNA: TGTGCCAGTACCCGGGTGGGGGCCTCCTATGGCTACACCTTC.

The sample holds a few counts of this clone. V gene TRBV4-1 combines with J gene TRBJ1-1; D not resolved. Trimming shortened V by 6 bases and J by 0 bases, and 11 bases separated the two germline ends. The CDR3 is 14 amino acids. Looked up from germline, CDR1 is MGHRA and CDR2 is YSYEKL. The CDR3 DNA sequence: TGCGCCAGCAGGGCGATTCTTATGAACACTGAAGCTTTCTTT. It yields the protein CASRAILMNTEAFF.

The chain carries TRBV28 and TRBJ2-1; TRBD1 might be the D (6 bases). The CDR3 loop spans 16 amino acids. CDR1 is MDHEN, CDR2 SYDVKM, per germline. Trimming took off 3 bases at V and 7 bases at J, with 19 bases between the two ends. CDR3 bases: TGTGCCAGCAGTTTTCCAGGGGTTACGCAAAGAAATGAGCAGTTCTTC. It specifies CASSFPGVTQRNEQFF.

V and J are TRBV7-2 and TRBJ2-7; possible D gene TRBD1, 6 bases. Germline loops: CDR1 SGHTA, CDR2 FQGNSA. The CDR3 contains 19 residues. The V gene lost 3 bases and the J gene lost 2 bases, with 26 bases spanning the gap. CDR3 in amino acids: CASSFTHGAFRTVTYEQYF. DNA of the CDR3: TGTGCCAGCAGCTTCACACACGGCGCTTTTCGGACAGTAACCTACGAGCAGTACTTC.

The chain uses TRBV25-1 and TRBJ2-7; TRBD1 matches 8 bases. There are 15 residues in the CDR3. CDR1 is MGHDK, CDR2 SYGVNS, per germline. The ends lost 5 bases at V and 4 bases at J; junction bases unmatched: 10. CDR3 nucleotides: TGTGCCAGCAGTTCCCCAGGGGGCGACCTGTACGAGCAGTACTTC. Translated, it gives CASSSPGGDLYEQYF.

The rearrangement links TRBV7-9 to TRBJ2-3, with D unresolved. The ends were cut back, 3 bases at V and 5 bases at J, with 6 bases in the middle. From germline, CDR1 is SEHNR and CDR2 FQNEAQ (reference sequence). The CDR3 totals 12 residues. The DNA for the CDR3 is TGTGCCAGCAGCTTGGGAAGAGATACGCAGTATTTT. Its protein product is CASSLGRDTQYF.

The rearrangement links TRBV4-1 to TRBJ2-4, with TRBD1 matching over 7 bases. With V trimmed by 5 bases and J by 6 bases, 10 bases remained unmatched. This CDR3 comprises 15 residues. CDR1 is MGHRA and CDR2 is YSYEKL in the germline V gene. The CDR3 coding sequence is TGCGCCAGCAGCTTCCGACAGGGATCGAGAAACATTCAGTACTTC. Amino acid sequence: CASSFRQGSRNIQYF.

The chain combines TRBV7-2 with TRBJ1-1, with D perhaps matching TRBD1 (5 bases). Germline V CDR1 and CDR2: SGHTA, FQGNSA. This CDR3 is built from 16 residues. V was trimmed by 5 bases and J by 1 base, leaving 17 bases between them. The CDR3: CASSTGLSRGNTEAFF. CDR3 DNA sequence: TGTGCCAGCAGCACGGGACTTTCCCGAGGGAACACTGAAGCTTTCTTT.

The CDR3 loop reads CASSVGPGTGAYEQYF. The CDR3 DNA is TGTGCCAGCAGTGTGGGGCCCGGGACAGGGGCCTACGAGCAGTACTTC. The chain recombines TRBV25-1 with TRBJ2-7; 10 positions match TRBD1. V gave up 4 bases and J gave up 2 bases; unmatched junction bases: 8. Germline-derived CDR1 and CDR2 are MGHDK and SYGVNS. This CDR3 comprises 16 residues.

This clone appeared a few times. The chain carries TRBV28 and TRBJ1-1; D not resolved. CDR3 length: 14 residues. The V and J ends lost 5 bases and 5 bases respectively, with 15 bases between them. Germline CDR1 MDHEN, CDR2 SYDVKM. CDR3 coding DNA: TGTGCCAGCAGTCCCCCGCTCATCAGGACTGAAGCTTTCTTT. It yields the protein CASSPPLIRTEAFF.

The CDR3 DNA reads TGTGCCAGCAGTTACTCTAGGGACAGTCCCTACAATGAGCAGTTCTTC. Protein product: CASSYSRDSPYNEQFF. The rearrangement joins TRBV6-6 to TRBJ2-1; TRBD1 aligns across 7 bases. Per germline, CDR1 MNHNY and CDR2 SVGAGI (reference sequence). V was pared by 0 bases and J by 2 bases, with 4 bases of the junction left unmatched. The CDR3 extends over 16 amino acids.

CDR3 in DNA: TGTGCCAGCAGCTTTATTCTAGCGAACACCGGGGAGCTGTTTTTT. It specifies CASSFILANTGELFF. The chain joins TRBV7-2 to TRBJ2-2, with D unclear. The CDR3 extends over 15 amino acids. The V end was cut by 3 bases, the J end by 0 bases, with 8 bases between. Germline CDR1 is SGHTA and CDR2 is FQGNSA. The variable domain in full, with the rest retrieved from reference TRBV7-2 and TRBJ2-2, is GAGVSQSPSNKVTEKGKDVELRCDPISGHTALYWYRQSLGQGLEFLIYFQGNSAPDKSGLPSDRFSAERTGGSVSTLTIQRTQQEDSAVYLCASSFILANTGELFFGEGSRLTVL.

CDR3 bases: TGTGCCAGCAGTGTAAGCCCCGAGCTCTATGGCTACACCTTC. It encodes CASSVSPELYGYTF. V is TRBV2 and J is TRBJ1-2; D not resolved. V was cut by 4 bases and J by 4 bases, with 13 bases left in between. Per the germline V gene, CDR1 is SNHLY and CDR2 is FYNNEI. This CDR3 spans 14 amino acids.